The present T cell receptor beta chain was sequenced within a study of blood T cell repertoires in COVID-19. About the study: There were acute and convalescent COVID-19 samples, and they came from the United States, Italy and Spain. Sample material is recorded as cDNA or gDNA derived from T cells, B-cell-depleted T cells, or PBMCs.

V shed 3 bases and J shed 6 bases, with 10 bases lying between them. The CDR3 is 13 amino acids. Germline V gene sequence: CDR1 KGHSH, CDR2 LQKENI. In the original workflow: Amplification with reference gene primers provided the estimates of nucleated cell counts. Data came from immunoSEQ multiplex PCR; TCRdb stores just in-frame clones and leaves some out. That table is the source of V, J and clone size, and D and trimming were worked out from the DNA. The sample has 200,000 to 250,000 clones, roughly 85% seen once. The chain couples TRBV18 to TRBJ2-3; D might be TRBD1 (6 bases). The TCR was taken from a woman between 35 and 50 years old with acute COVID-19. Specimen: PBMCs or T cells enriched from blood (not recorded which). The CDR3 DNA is TGTGCCAGCTCACCCCGGGACATCGATACGCAGTATTTT. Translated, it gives CASSPRDIDTQYF.